The next 31 T cell receptor beta chains were all read from a single sample in a study of T-cell memory formation after mild COVID-19 (dated by TCRdb to the early 2020s). The method behind the library was 5' RACE. The instrument given in TCRdb is Illumina NovaSeq 6000. The public reads were reanalyzed by TCRdb: fastp trimming at Q25, MiXCR alignment, in-frame beta chains only. One record per CDR3 amino acid sequence lists the most common genes and DNA. The sample table records 150,000 to 200,000 distinct CDR3 sequences; approximately 17% of these occur just once. The ten largest clones represent roughly 4% of the sample. The sequenced sample consisted of PBMCs or a T cell subset sorted from them (not recorded which). The receptor set was obtained from a young man who had mild COVID-19 (a few samples of this study predate the infection). The sample titles of this study are shuffled in the database, so cell type and time point are left out; the donor was told from shared clones.

V and J are TRBV12-3 or TRBV12-4 and TRBJ1-5; no reliable D call. This CDR3 spans 15 amino acids. V lost 3 bases, J lost 4 bases, and 13 bases lay in between. The CDR3 protein is CASSFVGGSNQPQHF. The DNA for the CDR3 is TGTGCCAGCAGTTTTGTGGGAGGTAGTAATCAGCCCCAGCATTTT.

The chain has TRBV3-1 and TRBJ1-3; a weak D match, TRBD1 (5 bases). This CDR3 has 17 residues. CDR1 is LGHDT, CDR2 YNNKEL, per germline (reference sequence). V shed 0 bases and J shed 2 bases, with 14 bases lying between them. The CDR3 spells CASSQETRGTAGNTIYF. CDR3 DNA sequence: TGTGCCAGCAGCCAAGAAACGCGGGGGACCGCTGGAAACACCATATATTTT. Full variable domain (outside the CDR3, taken from reference TRBV3-1 and TRBJ1-3): DTAVSQTPKYLVTQMGNDKSIKCEQNLGHDTMYWYKQDSKKFLKIMFSYNNKELIINETVPNRFSPKSPDKAHLNLHINSLELGDSAVYFCASSQETRGTAGNTIYFGEGSWLTVV.

This clonotype was seen many times. The chain is built from TRBV20-1 and TRBJ1-6, with unresolved D. The V gene's germline CDR1 is DFQATT and CDR2 SNEGSKA (reference sequence). CDR3 size: 14 residues. The ends were cut back, 0 bases at V and 10 bases at J, with 13 bases in the middle. The CDR3 region has the DNA TGCAGTGCTAGAGATGGCAGGACGTTCTCACCCCTCCACTTT. As protein: CSARDGRTFSPLHF.

This clonotype has just a few counts. J is TRBJ2-1 and V is TRBV7-9; 9 bases line up with TRBD1. Germline lookup yields CDR1 SEHNR and CDR2 FQNEAQ (reference sequence). The CDR3 extends over 15 amino acids. After removal of 1 base from V and 7 bases from J, the junction contained 5 bases not matched to a gene. This CDR3 reads CASSLVDRGGNEQFF. The CDR3 DNA is TGTGCCAGCAGCTTAGTGGACAGGGGAGGTAATGAGCAGTTCTTC.

This clonotype was seen more than once but under ten times. The chain combines TRBV7-8 with TRBJ2-5; D is tentatively TRBD1 or TRBD2 (6 bases each). The CDR3 length is 17 residues. Germline CDR1 and CDR2: SGHVS and FQNEAQ. With 1 base removed from V and 4 bases from J, the gap between germline ends came to 19 bases. The CDR3 coding sequence is TGTGCCAGCAGCTTAGTGGGGGGCGCTTTTGTTGGAGAGACCCAGTACTTC. Translation: CASSLVGGAFVGETQYF.

There are a few counts of this clonotype. The V and J genes are TRBV5-1 and TRBJ1-6; the D gene is possibly TRBD1 (5 bases). The CDR3 sequence is 14 residues long. Looked up from germline, CDR1 is SGHRS and CDR2 is YFSETQ. V was clipped by 7 bases and J by 10 bases, with 18 bases between them. The CDR3 protein is CASGTGTEVSPLHF. The CDR3 region has the DNA TGCGCCAGCGGGACCGGGACGGAAGTATCACCCCTCCACTTT.

This clonotype has a handful of counts. V usage is TRBV29-1 and J usage is TRBJ2-4, with D unresolved. V lost 4 bases and J lost 1, with 8 bases in between. The CDR3 consists of 13 residues. Germline CDR1 reads SQVTM; CDR2 reads ANQGSEA. CDR3 DNA sequence: TGCAGCGTTGTACCCGGGGCCAAAAACATTCAGTACTTC. It specifies CSVVPGAKNIQYF.

This clonotype was seen repeatedly, ten times or more. The rearrangement links TRBV27 to TRBJ2-1; D is unresolved. This CDR3 contains 11 residues. Trimming pared 2 bases from V and 10 bases from J, leaving 6 bases between. Looked up from germline, CDR1 is MNHEY and CDR2 is SMNVEV (reference sequence). The CDR3 bases are TGTGCCAGCAGTTTAGGATTAGAGCAGTTCTTC. The encoded protein is CASSLGLEQFF.

The gene calls are TRBV29-1 and TRBJ2-1; D gene ambiguous. With 4 bases removed from V and 8 bases from J, the gap between germline ends came to 12 bases. CDR1 SQVTM and CDR2 ANQGSEA come from the germline V gene. The CDR3 sequence is 12 residues long. CDR3 bases: TGCAGCGTTGCAGAGCTCGTGGATGAGCAGTTCTTC. This codes for CSVAELVDEQFF.

This rearrangement joins TRBV5-1 to TRBJ2-5; 8 bases are a match to TRBD1. Germline values: CDR1 SGHRS, CDR2 YFSETQ. The length of the CDR3 is 13 residues. Trimming removed 4 bases from V and 5 bases from J; junction bases left unmatched: 4. The CDR3 nucleotides are TGCGCCAGCAGCGGTGGACAGGGTGAGACCCAGTACTTC. Its protein product is CASSGGQGETQYF. Combining the CDR3 with reference TRBV5-1 and TRBJ2-5 gives the whole variable domain KAGVTQTPRYLIKTRGQQVTLSCSPISGHRSVSWYQQTPGQGLQFLFEYFSETQRNKGNFPGRFSGRQFSNSRSEMNVSTLELGDSALYLCASSGGQGETQYFGPGTRLLVL.

V gene TRBV7-6 combines with J gene TRBJ2-3; D may match TRBD1 or TRBD2 (5 bases each). This CDR3 is 14 amino acids long. CDR1 SGHVS and CDR2 FNYEAQ come from the germline V gene. V lost 5 bases, J lost 2 bases, and 11 bases lay in between. CDR3 protein: CASSGWDVTDTQYF. The CDR3 DNA sequence: TGTGCCAGCAGCGGCTGGGACGTCACAGATACGCAGTATTTT.

V is TRBV6-1 and J is TRBJ2-7, with a possible D match to TRBD1 (5 bases). Trimming stripped 8 bases from V and 4 bases from J, with 21 bases between. Germline-derived CDR1 and CDR2 are MNHNS and SASEGT. This CDR3 is 15 amino acids long. CDR3 nucleotides: TGTGCCAGCCACCCAAAAGCCACCAGGGATTACGAGCAGTACGTC. Translating gives CASHPKATRDYEQYV.

The table lists this clonotype with a few counts. The chain carries TRBV5-1 and TRBJ2-1; 11 nucleotides match TRBD2. Germline lookup yields CDR1 SGHRS and CDR2 YFSETQ. Unmatched junction bases numbered 11, after V lost 3 bases and J lost 9 bases. The CDR3 loop spans 16 amino acids. This CDR3 reads CASSWRPSGGKTEQFF. As DNA, the CDR3 is TGCGCCAGCAGCTGGAGGCCTAGCGGGGGGAAGACTGAGCAGTTCTTC.

This clonotype was observed a handful of times. The chain recombines TRBV5-5 with TRBJ1-4; D is uncertain. Germline CDR1 and CDR2: SGHKS and YYEKEE (reference sequence). V lost 2 bases to trimming and J lost 13 bases, with 18 bases between them. The CDR3 is made up of 14 amino acids. The CDR3 DNA follows: TGTGCCAGCAGCTTAGAAGTTTCGGGGATGGCACTGTTTTTT. Amino acid sequence: CASSLEVSGMALFF.

This clonotype was observed at least ten times. The chain has TRBV7-9 and TRBJ2-3; D is uncertain. The CDR3 totals 14 residues. Trimming left V 8 bases short and J 2 bases short, with 14 bases between. Germline loops: CDR1 SEHNR, CDR2 FQNEAQ (reference sequence). CDR3 residues: CASGEWENTDTQYF. In DNA form, the CDR3 reads TGTGCCAGCGGGGAATGGGAAAACACAGATACGCAGTATTTT.

This clonotype was seen more than once but under ten times. CDR3 nucleotides: TGCGCCAGCAGCCAAGACTTGGCAGGGGGCCGCGGTACTGAAGCTTTCTTT. It translates to CASSQDLAGGRGTEAFF. The chain is built from TRBV4-3 and TRBJ1-1, with 8 bases lining up with TRBD1. This CDR3 region has 17 residues. Unmatched junction bases numbered 11, after V lost 0 bases and J lost 5 bases. Germline V gene lookup returns CDR1 LGHNA and CDR2 YSLEER.

The chain employs TRBV20-1 and TRBJ1-2; D gene uncertain. V was cut by 4 bases and J by 4 bases, with 10 bases left in between. This CDR3 has 12 residues. Germline V gene lookup returns CDR1 DFQATT and CDR2 SNEGSKA (reference sequence). CDR3 amino acids: CSATVGPYGYTF. The CDR3, as DNA: TGCAGTGCTACGGTTGGGCCCTATGGCTACACCTTC.

This chain uses TRBV7-9 with TRBJ1-2; D unclear. Deletions cut 7 bases from V and 4 bases from J, with 10 bases between. Per germline, CDR1 SEHNR and CDR2 FQNEAQ (reference sequence). The CDR3 consists of 12 residues. CDR3 DNA: TGTGCCAGCACCAAGACGGTCTATGGCTACACCTTC. Amino acid sequence: CASTKTVYGYTF. Full variable domain (rest looked up from reference TRBV7-9 and TRBJ1-2): DTGVSQNPRHKITKRGQNVTFRCDPISEHNRLYWYRQTLGQGPEFLTYFQNEAQLEKSRLLSDRFSAERPKGSFSTLEIQRTEQGDSAMYLCASTKTVYGYTFGSGTRLTVV.

This clonotype was counted only a few times. The chain couples TRBV5-8 to TRBJ1-5, with D tentatively TRBD1 (6 bases). Trimming shortened V by 4 bases and J by 3 bases, and 11 bases separated the two germline ends. Germline V CDR1 and CDR2: SGHTS, YDEGEE. The CDR3 loop spans 14 amino acids. CDR3 protein: CASSPWTDNQPQHF. The DNA of the CDR3 is TGTGCCAGCAGCCCATGGACAGACAATCAGCCCCAGCATTTT.

V usage is TRBV28 and J usage is TRBJ2-7; possibly TRBD1 or TRBD2 for D (5 bases each). Germline lookup yields CDR1 MDHEN and CDR2 SYDVKM. V was trimmed by 7 bases and J by 4 bases, leaving 8 bases between them. The CDR3 sequence is 11 residues long. For the CDR3, the DNA is TGTGCCAGCATGGGGGATTACGAGCAGTACGTC. This encodes CASMGDYEQYV.

This clonotype was counted only a few times. The chain's CDR3 is CASSWDAYEQYF. The CDR3 nucleotides are TGTGCCAGCAGCTGGGACGCCTACGAGCAGTACTTC. The J gene is TRBJ2-7, the V gene TRBV6-2 or TRBV6-3; possibly TRBD1 or TRBD2 for D (5 bases each). From germline, CDR1 is MNHEY and CDR2 SVGEGT. V lost 6 bases to trimming and J lost 2 bases, with 8 bases between them. The CDR3 totals 12 residues.

The chain joins TRBV20-1 to TRBJ2-5, with 7 bases aligning to TRBD2. J was trimmed by 7 bases and V by 0 bases; bases with no gene match: 8. The CDR3 totals 14 residues. Germline loops: CDR1 DFQATT, CDR2 SNEGSKA (reference sequence). The CDR3 spells CSARDLAGVGTQYF. CDR3 sequence (DNA): TGCAGTGCTAGAGATCTGGCGGGGGTTGGGACCCAGTACTTC.

This clonotype was observed at least ten times. CDR3 in DNA: TGCGCCAGCAGCGGGCGTACGGTGGGCACTGAAGCTTTCTTT. Translation: CASSGRTVGTEAFF. The rearrangement links TRBV4-1 to TRBJ1-1; D is unresolved. The length of the CDR3 is 14 residues. Per the germline V gene, CDR1 is MGHRA and CDR2 is YSYEKL. V gave up 5 bases and J gave up 4 bases, with 14 bases separating them.

The chain couples TRBV6-5 to TRBJ2-5; D may be TRBD2 (6 bases). The CDR3 spans 14 residues. Trimming shortened V by 4 bases and J by 8 bases, and 17 bases separated the two germline ends. CDR1 is MNHEY and CDR2 is SVGAGI in the germline V gene. The CDR3 nucleotides read TGTGCCAGCAGTTTGGGAGGACTCGGGGGAACCCAGTACTTC. Encoded protein: CASSLGGLGGTQYF.

The rearrangement joins TRBV5-5 to TRBJ1-1; D perhaps matches TRBD1 (5 bases). This CDR3 comprises 14 residues. V gave up 3 bases and J gave up 4 bases, with 13 bases separating them. Per the germline V gene, CDR1 is SGHKS and CDR2 is YYEKEE (reference sequence). In DNA form, the CDR3 reads TGTGCCAGCAGCTGGCAGGGAGATGGCACTGAAGCTTTCTTT. Residues: CASSWQGDGTEAFF.

The CDR3 region has the DNA TGTGCCAGCAGCTTAACCGGGACAGAGAACACTGAAGCTTTCTTT. This encodes CASSLTGTENTEAFF. The chain is built from TRBV7-2 and TRBJ1-1; 7 bases align to TRBD1. Germline CDR1 and CDR2: SGHTA and FQGNSA. J lost 1 base, V lost 2 bases, and 4 bases had no gene match. The CDR3 sequence is 15 residues long.

This clonotype has just a few counts. V is TRBV9 and J is TRBJ2-5; possible D gene TRBD1, 6 bases. The CDR3 contains 17 residues. V was trimmed by 4 bases and J by 1 base, leaving 20 bases between them. Germline assignment: CDR1 SGDLS and CDR2 YYNGEE. CDR3 amino acids: CASSLPGTNQFQETQYF. CDR3 sequence (DNA): TGTGCCAGCAGCTTACCCGGGACAAACCAATTCCAAGAGACCCAGTACTTC.

In this sample, this clonotype turned up a few times. The chain links TRBV11-3 to TRBJ2-1, with 8 bases that match TRBD2. CDR1 is SGHNT and CDR2 is YENEEA in the germline V gene. The CDR3 is 15 residues long. Trimming took 5 bases from V and 4 from J; bases not matched to a gene: 7. CDR3 nucleotide sequence: TGTGCCAGCAGCGTGTCTAGCGGGCGTTACAATGAGCAGTTCTTC. Its protein product is CASSVSSGRYNEQFF.

The chain employs TRBV5-1 and TRBJ2-2; D is possibly TRBD2 (5 bases). Trimming removed 1 base at V and 3 bases at J, with 10 bases between. The CDR3 runs 15 residues. Germline assignment: CDR1 SGHRS and CDR2 YFSETQ. The DNA for the CDR3 is TGCGCCAGCAGCTTGACCGGCGGGTACACCGGGGAGCTGTTTTTT. Protein product: CASSLTGGYTGELFF.

The rearrangement joins TRBV7-2 to TRBJ1-2, with D unclear. Per germline, CDR1 SGHTA and CDR2 FQGNSA. Trimming pared 8 bases from V and 3 bases from J, leaving 19 bases between. The CDR3 totals 15 residues. The CDR3 sequence: CASGRGQVWDYGYTF. In DNA form, the CDR3 reads TGTGCCAGCGGGCGAGGGCAGGTGTGGGACTATGGCTACACCTTC.

V and J are TRBV4-1 and TRBJ1-1; D may be TRBD1 (6 bases). The germline gives CDR1 MGHRA, CDR2 YSYEKL. This CDR3 comprises 16 residues. V was trimmed by 1 base and J by 4 bases, leaving 16 bases between them. CDR3 sequence reads: CASSQAPRGGSTEAFF. The DNA of the CDR3 is TGCGCCAGCAGCCAAGCCCCCAGGGGAGGGAGCACTGAAGCTTTCTTT.